One and the same sample provided the 25 T cell receptor beta chains below, sequenced in a study of cytomegalovirus exposure and HLA in healthy donors. PCR employed 60 Vbeta and 13 Jbeta primers. Clones were read by immunoSEQ multiplex PCR, and TCRdb kept only the in-frame ones, dropping some. The sample shows some 150,000 clones, about four fifths of them seen only once. The sample was PBMCs. The receptor set was obtained from a man aged 30 to 39 in good health and CMV-seronegative.

V is TRBV30 and J is TRBJ2-3, with 13 bases fitting TRBD2. Unmatched junction bases numbered 10, after V lost 2 bases and J lost 5 bases. The length of the CDR3 is 17 residues. The V gene's germline CDR1 is GTSNPN and CDR2 SVGIG (reference sequence). In DNA form, the CDR3 reads TGTGCCTGGAGTCCCACCATAACTAGCGGGAGGGTAGATACGCAGTATTTT. Protein product: CAWSPTITSGRVDTQYF.

This clone showed up just once. The chain joins TRBV30 to TRBJ1-1, with 7 bases identical to TRBD1. Germline values: CDR1 GTSNPN, CDR2 SVGIG (reference sequence). The V segment lost 2 bases and the J segment 2 bases; nucleotides outside the gene matches: 5. The CDR3 is 14 amino acids. CDR3 sequence reads: CAWSNRGRNTEAFF. The CDR3 DNA reads as TGTGCCTGGAGTAACAGGGGCCGAAACACTGAAGCTTTCTTT.

This clone was recorded a few times. The V call is TRBV9, the J call TRBJ1-1; the D gene is possibly TRBD1 (5 bases). V lost 3 bases to trimming and J lost 2 bases, with 11 bases between them. The germline V gene has CDR1 SGDLS and CDR2 YYNGEE. The CDR3 extends over 14 amino acids. The CDR3 sequence is CASSAMGGNTEAFF. The DNA for the CDR3 is TGTGCCAGCAGCGCAATGGGGGGAAACACTGAAGCTTTCTTT.

The chain employs TRBV27 and TRBJ2-1; D remains ambiguous. Trimming shortened V by 0 bases and J by 6 bases, and 9 bases separated the two germline ends. The CDR3 is 14 residues long. Germline V gene lookup returns CDR1 MNHEY and CDR2 SMNVEV (reference sequence). The DNA for the CDR3 is TGTGCCAGCAGTTTATCGCGGCACATCAATGAGCAGTTCTTC. Amino acid sequence: CASSLSRHINEQFF.

The chain recombines TRBV30 with TRBJ1-3; TRBD1 aligns across 7 bases. Germline lookup yields CDR1 GTSNPN and CDR2 SVGIG (reference sequence). V lost 2 bases, J lost 0 bases, and 4 bases stayed unmatched. The CDR3 is 15 amino acids. The CDR3 loop is CAWSQQGISGNTIYF. The CDR3 region has the DNA TGTGCCTGGAGTCAACAGGGGATCTCTGGAAACACCATATATTTT.

The chain uses TRBV10-3 and TRBJ2-1; D perhaps matches TRBD2 (6 bases). With 0 bases removed from V and 5 bases from J, the gap between germline ends came to 14 bases. CDR1 and CDR2 (germline): ENHRY, SYGVKD. This CDR3 contains 16 residues. The CDR3: CAISESGGRFHNEQFF. CDR3 DNA sequence: TGTGCCATCAGTGAGTCGGGGGGAAGGTTTCACAATGAGCAGTTCTTC.

This clone occurred a few times. CDR3 DNA sequence: TGTGCCAGCGCTAAGCAACGTGGCTACACCTTC. It encodes CASAKQRGYTF. The chain employs TRBV5-6 and TRBJ1-2, with no clear D. This CDR3 has 11 residues. Deletions cut 7 bases from V and 7 bases from J, with 11 bases between. Germline-derived CDR1 and CDR2 are SGHDT and YYEEEE.

The chain is built from TRBV5-6 and TRBJ1-3, with D maybe TRBD1 (6 bases). CDR3 length: 18 amino acids. Germline lookup yields CDR1 SGHDT and CDR2 YYEEEE. Trimming took 4 bases from V and 0 from J, leaving 20 bases between them. The CDR3 spells CASSTSPPRTASGNTIYF. The CDR3 DNA reads as TGTGCCAGCAGCACCTCACCACCCAGGACAGCCTCTGGAAACACCATATATTTT. Filled out from reference TRBV5-6 and TRBJ1-3, the complete variable domain reads DAGVTQSPTHLIKTRGQQVTLRCSPKSGHDTVSWYQQALGQGPQFIFQYYEEEERQRGNFPDRFSGHQFPNYSSELNVNALLLGDSALYLCASSTSPPRTASGNTIYFGEGSWLTVV.

The chain joins TRBV2 to TRBJ2-1, with 9 positions matching TRBD1. The CDR3 contains 11 residues. The V and J ends lost 7 bases and 15 bases, in that order; junction bases with no gene match: 7. Germline CDR1 is SNHLY and CDR2 is FYNNEI. The CDR3 spells CASIRTGEPFF. The CDR3 DNA reads as TGTGCCAGCATCAGGACAGGGGAACCGTTCTTC.

Turning to this clone: Other DNA sequences of this sample code for an identical CDR3. V is TRBV4-2 and J is TRBJ2-7, with 7 bases matching TRBD1. With 1 base clipped from V and 4 bases from J, the junction kept 4 bases outside the gene matches. Germline V CDR1 and CDR2: LGHNA, YNFKEQ. The CDR3 covers 14 residues. CDR3 loop: CASSQGQGTYEQYF. The CDR3 DNA reads TGTGCCAGCAGCCAAGGACAGGGAACTTACGAGCAGTACTTC.

The gene calls are TRBV5-6 and TRBJ2-5, with D unclear. This CDR3 region has 12 residues. Trimming took 4 bases from V and 5 from J, leaving 9 bases between them. CDR1 is SGHDT, CDR2 YYEEEE, per germline. CDR3 bases: TGTGCCAGCAGCCTCCGGTTGGAGACCCAGTACTTC. Protein sequence: CASSLRLETQYF.

CDR3 in amino acids: CASSEGTSGRGELFF. CDR3 sequence (DNA): TGTGCCAGCAGTGAGGGGACTAGCGGGAGGGGGGAGCTGTTTTTT. The chain links TRBV6-1 to TRBJ2-2, with 15 bases lining up with TRBD2. Germline loops: CDR1 MNHNS, CDR2 SASEGT. This CDR3 region has 15 residues. Trimming at V came to 3 bases and at J to 8 bases, leaving 1 base not matched to a gene.

The V and J genes are TRBV10-3 and TRBJ1-1; no definite D call. In germline, CDR1 is ENHRY, CDR2 SYGVKD. Deletions cut 3 bases from V and 5 bases from J, with 13 bases between. This CDR3 is 14 amino acids long. CDR3 region: CAISDQPGNTEAFF. CDR3 DNA: TGTGCCATCAGTGATCAGCCCGGGAATACTGAAGCTTTCTTT.

This clone has a single count. This chain uses TRBV6-1 with TRBJ2-3, with D perhaps TRBD2 (6 bases). CDR1 is MNHNS, CDR2 SASEGT, per germline. With 11 bases removed from V and 4 bases from J, the gap between germline ends came to 16 bases. The CDR3 loop spans 13 amino acids. CDR3 bases: TGTGCCGGACGAACGGGGGTTTCAGATACGCAGTATTTT. This codes for CAGRTGVSDTQYF.

V gene TRBV5-1 combines with J gene TRBJ2-2; 9 bases are shared with TRBD1. This CDR3 region has 18 residues. The germline gives CDR1 SGHRS, CDR2 YFSETQ. Trimming cost V 4 bases and J 5 bases; bases outside gene matches: 15. The CDR3 loop is CASSQTPGTGPGTGELFF. DNA of the CDR3: TGCGCCAGCAGCCAAACTCCCGGGACAGGGCCGGGGACCGGGGAGCTGTTTTTT.

The rearrangement links TRBV28 to TRBJ1-1; 10 bases are a match to TRBD1. Trimming removed 5 bases from V and 7 bases from J; junction bases left unmatched: 4. This CDR3 spans 13 amino acids. The germline gives CDR1 MDHEN, CDR2 SYDVKM. CDR3 protein: CASSQGQGFEAFF. DNA of the CDR3: TGTGCCAGCAGTCAGGGACAGGGGTTTGAAGCTTTCTTT.

J is TRBJ1-2 and V is TRBV11-2; 7 nucleotides match TRBD1. With V trimmed by 4 bases and J by 12 bases, 11 bases remained unmatched. CDR1 is SGHAT and CDR2 is FQNNGV in the germline V gene. The CDR3 contains 13 residues. The DNA for the CDR3 is TGTGCCAGCAGCTCAGGGGGACACCGAGGTGACACCTTC. This sequence encodes CASSSGGHRGDTF.

CDR3 protein: CASSPSTGSVQYF. The CDR3 nucleotides read TGTGCCAGCAGCCCCAGTACAGGGTCGGTGCAGTACTTC. The chain combines TRBV28 with TRBJ2-7; maybe TRBD1 (6 bases). The germline gives CDR1 MDHEN, CDR2 SYDVKM. The CDR3 length is 13 residues. V was clipped by 6 bases and J by 9 bases, with 18 bases between them.

This chain joins TRBV18 and TRBJ1-3; the D is unclear. The CDR3 is 13 residues long. The V gene lost 6 bases and the J gene lost 9 bases, with 15 bases spanning the gap. Germline-derived CDR1 and CDR2 are KGHSH and LQKENI. Written as DNA, the CDR3 is TGTGCCAGCTCTCCCTCCGCTCCCGGCACCATATATTTT. Amino acid sequence: CASSPSAPGTIYF.

CDR3: CSVETTYEQYF. The CDR3 coding sequence is TGCAGCGTTGAGACTACCTACGAGCAGTACTTC. The chain is built from TRBV29-1 and TRBJ2-7, with a tentative D call TRBD2 (5 bases). V shed 3 bases and J shed 2 bases, with 5 bases lying between them. This CDR3 is built from 11 residues. The V gene's germline CDR1 is SQVTM and CDR2 ANQGSEA.

Here the CDR3 reads CASSPDRGRTYEQYF. DNA for the CDR3: TGTGCCAGTAGTCCGGACAGGGGCAGAACCTACGAGCAGTACTTC. The gene calls are TRBV19 and TRBJ2-7; 9 bases agree with TRBD1. V dropped 5 bases and J dropped 2; count of bases not matched to a gene: 7. CDR1 is LNHDA, CDR2 SQIVND, per germline (reference sequence). The CDR3 extends over 15 amino acids.

The V call is TRBV6-5, the J call TRBJ1-6, with D possibly being TRBD1 (5 bases). The V end was cut by 2 bases, the J end by 10 bases, with 15 bases between. Germline CDR1 and CDR2: MNHEY and SVGAGI. This CDR3 has 15 residues. CDR3 in amino acids: CASSYGALSRSPLHF. The CDR3 nucleotides are TGTGCCAGCAGTTACGGGGCTCTCTCAAGGTCACCCCTCCACTTT.

This clone was recorded a few times. The rearrangement uses TRBV7-9 and TRBJ1-4; TRBD1 agrees at 10 bases. Germline CDR1 SEHNR, CDR2 FQNEAQ (reference sequence). The CDR3 loop spans 16 amino acids. J was trimmed by 4 bases and V by 4 bases; bases with no gene match: 6. CDR3 sequence: CASSSTGGADNEKLFF. The CDR3, as DNA: TGTGCCAGCAGCTCGACAGGGGGCGCGGATAATGAAAAACTGTTTTTT.

The chain carries TRBV19 and TRBJ2-5; 7 nucleotides agree with TRBD2. J gave up 5 bases and V 3 bases, and 9 bases lay outside the gene matches. The CDR3 contains 15 residues. Per germline, CDR1 LNHDA and CDR2 SQIVND (reference sequence). The CDR3 reads CASSIGARRGETQYF. Written as DNA, the CDR3 is TGTGCCAGTAGTATCGGGGCCCGGCGGGGGGAGACCCAGTACTTC. The full variable domain, rest sourced from reference TRBV19 and TRBJ2-5, is DGGITQSPKYLFRKEGQNVTLSCEQNLNHDAMYWYRQDPGQGLRLIYYSQIVNDFQKGDIAEGYSVSREKKESFPLTVTSAQKNPTAFYLCASSIGARRGETQYFGPGTRLLVL.

A few counts support this clone. This chain joins TRBV5-6 and TRBJ1-2; a possible D gene is TRBD1 (5 bases). CDR3 size: 15 residues. V lost 0 bases to trimming and J lost 4 bases, with 13 bases between them. The germline CDR1 and CDR2 sequences are SGHDT and YYEEEE. The CDR3 is CASSLVRGGGYGYTF. The CDR3 DNA is TGTGCCAGCAGCTTGGTTCGGGGGGGTGGCTATGGCTACACCTTC.